These 26 T cell receptor beta chains originate from one sample sequenced in a study of T and B cells in COVID-19 patients. Each TRB amplification used roughly 230-550 ng of genomic DNA from blood. Multiplex PCR with BIOMED2 TRB-A/B primer pools amplified TRB rearrangements. TCRdb itself ran the multiplex PCR reads through MiXCR, one entry per CDR3 protein. Of roughly 9,600 distinct CDR3 sequences in the sample, over 30% were seen once. Sequencing was performed on blood. The source of these receptors is a human donor with active COVID-19.

The rearrangement joins TRBV11-3 to TRBJ1-2; unclear D gene. This CDR3 has 12 amino acids. Germline V gene sequence: CDR1 SGHNT, CDR2 YENEEA. Trimming shortened V by 5 bases and J by 9 bases, and 13 bases separated the two germline ends. The CDR3 is CASSTGILRYTF. The CDR3 region has the DNA TGTGCCAGCAGCACCGGGATCTTACGCTACACCTTC.

The chain links TRBV12-3 or TRBV12-4 to TRBJ2-3; 7 bases map to TRBD1. The CDR3 is 13 residues long. The ends lost 9 bases at V and 5 bases at J; junction bases unmatched: 8. The CDR3 region is CASSTGNGDTQYF. As DNA, the CDR3 is TGTGCCAGTTCGACAGGGAATGGAGATACGCAGTATTTT.

This clonotype was detected a few times. CDR3 amino acids: CAWRTGGGGYTF. The CDR3, as DNA: TGTGCCTGGCGGACGGGGGGCGGTGGCTACACCTTC. This sequence joins TRBV30 and TRBJ1-2, with D possibly TRBD1 on 6 matching bases. CDR3 length: 12 amino acids. Trimming pared 5 bases from V and 7 bases from J, leaving 14 bases between. The germline V gene encodes CDR1 GTSNPN and CDR2 SVGIG (reference sequence).

With regard to this clonotype: With a much larger clone just one base away, this may be a read error. The chain links TRBV29-1 to TRBJ2-4; TRBD2 might be the D (6 bases). V was trimmed by 4 bases and J by 6 bases, leaving 13 bases between them. This CDR3 comprises 13 residues. Germline CDR1 reads SQVTM; CDR2 reads ANQGSEA. CDR3 in amino acids: CSVARVAVNIQYF. In DNA, the CDR3 is TGCAGCGTTGCTAGGGTAGCGGTAAACATTCAGTACTTC.

The rearrangement uses TRBV24-1 and TRBJ2-7; 11 bases are shared with TRBD2. CDR3 length: 16 amino acids. CDR1 is KGHDR, CDR2 SFDVKD, per germline. V trimming: 2 bases; J trimming: 2 bases; junction bases outside the gene matches: 4. Here the CDR3 reads CATSDSLAGGTYEQYF. The CDR3 DNA reads as TGTGCCACCAGTGATTCCCTAGCGGGAGGAACCTACGAGCAGTACTTC.

This clonotype was counted a few times. The chain is built from TRBV30 and TRBJ2-4, with D maybe TRBD1 (6 bases). Germline CDR1 reads GTSNPN; CDR2 reads SVGIG (reference sequence). V lost 3 bases and J lost 8, with 14 bases in between. CDR3 length: 13 amino acids. The CDR3: CAWSRTDGDIQYF. Here the CDR3 DNA reads TGTGCCTGGAGCAGGACAGATGGAGACATTCAGTACTTC.

J is TRBJ2-7 and V is TRBV6-2 or TRBV6-3; D is unresolved. CDR3 size: 12 residues. Deletions cut 6 bases from V and 2 bases from J, with 8 bases between. Germline values: CDR1 MNHEY, CDR2 SVGEGT. CDR3 loop: CASSWATYEQYF. In DNA form, the CDR3 reads TGTGCCAGCAGCTGGGCGACCTACGAGCAGTACTTC.

This clonotype was seen a handful of times. CDR3 sequence: CASSLAGQGSPLHF. CDR3 coding DNA: TGCGCCAGCAGCTTGGCGGGACAGGGGTCACCCCTCCACTTT. V and J are TRBV5-1 and TRBJ1-6, with 10 bases aligning to TRBD1. This CDR3 comprises 14 residues. With 0 bases clipped from V and 10 bases from J, the junction kept 1 base outside the gene matches. Per germline, CDR1 SGHRS and CDR2 YFSETQ.

The chain employs TRBV6-5 and TRBJ2-3; TRBD2 agrees at 7 bases. Germline V gene lookup returns CDR1 MNHEY and CDR2 SVGAGI. V trimming: 7 bases; J trimming: 4 bases; junction bases outside the gene matches: 5. This CDR3 comprises 13 residues. In DNA form, the CDR3 reads TGTGCCAGCAACGGGGGGAGCGCAGATACGCAGTATTTT. This gives the protein CASNGGSADTQYF.

In its sample, this clonotype was seen a few times. The chain recombines TRBV12-3 or TRBV12-4 with TRBJ2-5, with TRBD1 identical over 10 bases. V was pared by 5 bases and J by 2 bases, with 2 bases of the junction left unmatched. The CDR3 runs to 14 residues. The CDR3 sequence is CASSRDRGQETQYF. For the CDR3, the DNA is TGTGCCAGCAGTCGGGACAGGGGACAAGAGACCCAGTACTTC.

This clonotype has more than one count but fewer than ten. The gene calls are TRBV11-3 and TRBJ1-5; 8 nucleotides align to TRBD1. Trimming cost V 1 base and J 7 bases; bases outside gene matches: 3. There are 14 residues in the CDR3. The germline gives CDR1 SGHNT, CDR2 YENEEA. As DNA, the CDR3 is TGTGCCAGCAGCTTAGTCGACAGGGGACAGCCCCAGCATTTT. Translated: CASSLVDRGQPQHF.

The chain couples TRBV19 to TRBJ1-2; a weak D match, TRBD1 (5 bases). The germline V gene has CDR1 LNHDA and CDR2 SQIVND (reference sequence). V dropped 5 bases and J dropped 0 bases, with 10 bases sitting between them. The CDR3 length is 14 residues. CDR3 residues: CASSGTGANYGYTF. The CDR3 bases are TGTGCCAGTAGTGGGACGGGAGCTAACTATGGCTACACCTTC. Full variable domain (missing parts from reference TRBV19 and TRBJ1-2): DGGITQSPKYLFRKEGQNVTLSCEQNLNHDAMYWYRQDPGQGLRLIYYSQIVNDFQKGDIAEGYSVSREKKESFPLTVTSAQKNPTAFYLCASSGTGANYGYTFGSGTRLTVV.

The CDR3 DNA is TGTGCCAGCAGCCTCCGCAACACTGAAGCTTTCTTT. It encodes CASSLRNTEAFF. The V call is TRBV5-4, the J call TRBJ1-1; D ambiguous. Germline CDR1 is SGHNT and CDR2 is YYREEE (reference sequence). Trimming stripped 4 bases from V and 2 bases from J, with 6 bases between. The CDR3 loop spans 12 amino acids.

This clonotype was seen a single time. The CDR3 reads CSARPPGLASTDTQYF. The CDR3 DNA sequence: TGCAGTGCTAGGCCCCCGGGACTAGCTAGCACAGATACGCAGTATTTT. The chain links TRBV20-1 to TRBJ2-3; 9 bases agree with TRBD2. CDR3 length: 16 residues. Per germline, CDR1 DFQATT and CDR2 SNEGSKA (reference sequence). V was pared by 3 bases and J by 0 bases, with 7 bases of the junction left unmatched.

This clonotype was recorded a few times. The V and J genes are TRBV27 and TRBJ2-3; D not resolved. CDR3 length: 15 amino acids. V lost 2 bases to trimming and J lost 0 bases, with 9 bases between them. CDR1 is MNHEY and CDR2 is SMNVEV in the germline V gene (reference sequence). Here the CDR3 DNA reads TGTGCCAGCAGTTTACGGGCGGTTAGCACAGATACGCAGTATTTT. This encodes CASSLRAVSTDTQYF.

There are a few counts of this clonotype. This chain links TRBV19 with TRBJ1-2, with D perhaps matching TRBD1 (6 bases). With 0 bases removed from V and 8 bases from J, the gap between germline ends came to 19 bases. This CDR3 comprises 16 residues. Germline CDR1 and CDR2: LNHDA and SQIVND (reference sequence). CDR3 region: CASSIDLNRVYSGYTF. CDR3 in DNA: TGTGCCAGTAGTATAGATCTCAACAGGGTTTACTCGGGCTACACCTTC.

The CDR3 nucleotides are TGTGCCAGCAGCAGCAGCCTTCAGGCTTTCTTT. Encoded protein: CASSSSLQAFF. The chain couples TRBV6-5 to TRBJ1-1; D remains ambiguous. Trimming pared 6 bases from V and 11 bases from J, leaving 13 bases between. CDR3 size: 11 residues. CDR1 MNHEY and CDR2 SVGAGI come from the germline V gene.

This clonotype was detected many times. The genes are TRBV11-3 and TRBJ2-7; 7 nucleotides line up with TRBD1. Germline CDR1 and CDR2: SGHNT and YENEEA. J lost 4 bases, V lost 4 bases, and 13 bases had no gene match. This CDR3 has 16 residues. CDR3 bases: TGTGCCAGCAGCTCGCTACAGGGGCGCTCCCTTTACGAGCAGTACTTC. This sequence encodes CASSSLQGRSLYEQYF.

The chain links TRBV7-9 to TRBJ2-3; D not certain. CDR1 and CDR2 from the germline V gene are SEHNR and FQNEAQ (reference sequence). The CDR3 contains 15 residues. V was pared by 5 bases and J by 9 bases, with 21 bases between. CDR3 coding DNA: TGTGCCAGCAGCCGCAGCGCGGAGTCGGTTTGCACGCAGTATTTT. It encodes CASSRSAESVCTQYF. The whole variable domain, remainder taken from reference TRBV7-9 and TRBJ2-3, is DTGVSQNPRHKITKRGQNVTFRCDPISEHNRLYWYRQTLGQGPEFLTYFQNEAQLEKSRLLSDRFSAERPKGSFSTLEIQRTEQGDSAMYLCASSRSAESVCTQYFGPGTRLTVL.

By its share, this clonotype is medium-sized. The chain uses TRBV19 and TRBJ2-6; no clear D. Trimming took 5 bases from V and 4 from J, leaving 9 bases between them. This CDR3 contains 14 residues. Germline V gene data show CDR1 as LNHDA and CDR2 as SQIVND (reference sequence). Here the CDR3 DNA reads TGTGCCAGTAGTTCTCGGGCGGGGGCCAACGTCCTGACTTTC. Translation gives CASSSRAGANVLTF.

This clonotype appeared a few times. CDR3 nucleotide sequence: TGTGCCAGTAGAGCTAGCGGGGACGCCTACGAGCAGTACTTC. Translation gives CASRASGDAYEQYF. The rearrangement joins TRBV19 to TRBJ2-7, with 9 bases that match TRBD2. The CDR3 is 14 amino acids. Germline V gene data show CDR1 as LNHDA and CDR2 as SQIVND (reference sequence). V trimming: 6 bases; J trimming: 2 bases; junction bases outside the gene matches: 5. The entire variable domain, with the rest obtained from reference TRBV19 and TRBJ2-7, is as follows: DGGITQSPKYLFRKEGQNVTLSCEQNLNHDAMYWYRQDPGQGLRLIYYSQIVNDFQKGDIAEGYSVSREKKESFPLTVTSAQKNPTAFYLCASRASGDAYEQYFGPGTRLTVT.

This sequence joins TRBV6-1 and TRBJ2-5; 8 nucleotides align to TRBD2. The ends lost 5 bases at V and 7 bases at J; junction bases unmatched: 3. CDR1 MNHNS and CDR2 SASEGT come from the germline V gene. The CDR3 runs 12 residues. CDR3 protein: CASSPGGGTQYF. The CDR3 DNA sequence: TGTGCCAGCAGTCCCGGGGGGGGGACCCAGTACTTC.

The chain employs TRBV30 and TRBJ1-1, with no clear D. From germline, CDR1 is GTSNPN and CDR2 SVGIG (reference sequence). V lost 2 bases, J lost 1 base, and 11 bases lay in between. This CDR3 is 14 amino acids long. The CDR3 DNA is TGTGCCTGGAGTCTATCGAACCGGAACACTGAAGCTTTCTTT. Translation gives CAWSLSNRNTEAFF.

The J gene is TRBJ2-3, the V gene TRBV11-1, with TRBD2 matching 11 bases. Germline CDR1 is SGHAT and CDR2 is FQDESV (reference sequence). The trim removed 5 bases at V and 6 bases at J, leaving 10 bases unmatched. The CDR3 covers 16 residues. CDR3 in DNA: TGTGCCAGCAGCCTTAAACTAGCGGGAGCATCCGATACGCAGTATTTT. Encoded protein: CASSLKLAGASDTQYF.

The table lists this clonotype with a few counts. The CDR3 DNA reads TGTGCCAGCAGTTTAGATCCAGGCTCCTACAATGAGCAGTTCTTC. It yields the protein CASSLDPGSYNEQFF. This sequence joins TRBV12-3 or TRBV12-4 and TRBJ2-1; D unresolved. The CDR3 length is 15 residues. Trimming took 1 base from V and 0 from J, leaving 7 bases between them.

This clonotype was counted a few times. V is TRBV11-3 and J is TRBJ1-1, with a tentative D call TRBD1 (5 bases). The germline CDR1 and CDR2 sequences are SGHNT and YENEEA. CDR3 length equals 14 residues. The V end was cut by 2 bases, the J end by 1 base, with 8 bases between. The DNA of the CDR3 is TGTGCCAGCAGCTTATTTACAGGGAACACTGAAGCTTTCTTT. Translating gives CASSLFTGNTEAFF.